This entry lists 24 T cell receptor beta chains sequenced from one sample in a study of T cell repertoires in cytomegalovirus infection. TCRdb fed the reads into MiXCR, producing one record per CDR3 protein. The data hold approximately 750,000 distinct CDR3 sequences, with approximately 34% observed a single time. The sample consisted of PBMCs. The receptors come from a human donor in good health (CMV status not recorded). Some clones in this sample may be carry-over from other donors' samples.

The V call is TRBV18, the J call TRBJ2-1, with 7 bases lining up with TRBD1. The ends lost 4 bases at V and 2 bases at J; junction bases unmatched: 5. The CDR3 runs to 15 residues. Looked up from germline, CDR1 is KGHSH and CDR2 is LQKENI. The CDR3 spells CASSQGQVPYNEQFF. The CDR3 DNA is TGTGCCAGCTCACAAGGACAGGTTCCCTACAATGAGCAGTTCTTC.

The chain joins TRBV7-2 to TRBJ2-1; 8 positions agree with TRBD1. The CDR3 runs 15 residues. V lost 2 bases, J lost 7 bases, and 7 bases stayed unmatched. The germline V gene encodes CDR1 SGHTA and CDR2 FQGNSA. This CDR3 reads CASSLFQGAINEQFF. In DNA, the CDR3 is TGTGCCAGCAGCTTATTTCAGGGGGCGATTAATGAGCAGTTCTTC.

The CDR3 loop is CASSVRGLPRSGNSPLHF. CDR3 coding DNA: TGTGCCAGCAGCGTACGGGGACTCCCTCGCTCTGGTAATTCACCCCTCCACTTT. The rearrangement joins TRBV7-2 to TRBJ1-6; weak D call: TRBD1 (5 bases). V lost 5 bases, J lost 6 bases, and 23 bases lay in between. From germline, CDR1 is SGHTA and CDR2 FQGNSA. This CDR3 has 18 residues.

The chain carries TRBV20-1 and TRBJ2-3, with D tentatively TRBD1 or TRBD2 (5 bases each). In germline, CDR1 is DFQATT, CDR2 SNEGSKA (reference sequence). CDR3 length: 14 amino acids. V lost 1 base to trimming and J lost 7 bases, with 15 bases between them. CDR3 protein: CSARAGSSLNTQYF. The CDR3 DNA reads as TGCAGTGCTAGAGCAGGGAGTTCTTTAAATACGCAGTATTTT.

The sample holds many counts of this clonotype. This chain connects TRBV28 to TRBJ1-1, with 8 positions matching TRBD1. CDR3 size: 16 residues. Germline loops: CDR1 MDHEN, CDR2 SYDVKM. The ends lost 5 bases at V and 1 base at J; junction bases unmatched: 9. CDR3 DNA: TGTGCCAGCAGTAGCCCGAACAGGGGGAAGAACACTGAAGCTTTCTTT. Its protein product is CASSSPNRGKNTEAFF.

This chain uses TRBV24-1 with TRBJ2-1; 12 bases align to TRBD2. V dropped 5 bases and J dropped 3; count of bases not matched to a gene: 4. CDR1 is KGHDR and CDR2 is SFDVKD in the germline V gene. This CDR3 has 16 amino acids. CDR3 DNA: TGTGCCACCAGTGGCGGACTAGCGGGGAGCTACAATGAGCAGTTCTTC. Amino acids: CATSGGLAGSYNEQFF.

In this sample, this clonotype turned up a few times. The chain has TRBV7-2 and TRBJ2-1; 8 bases map to TRBD2. Germline CDR1 and CDR2: SGHTA and FQGNSA. V trimming: 5 bases; J trimming: 0 bases; junction bases outside the gene matches: 9. This CDR3 spans 17 amino acids. The CDR3 DNA reads as TGTGCCAGCAGCGCCCCTCGGGGGACTAGCTCCTACAATGAGCAGTTCTTC. As protein: CASSAPRGTSSYNEQFF.

The table lists this clonotype with a few counts. The gene calls are TRBV7-3 and TRBJ1-1; a weak D match, TRBD1 (5 bases). Looked up from germline, CDR1 is SGHTA and CDR2 is FQGTGA. The CDR3 sequence is 13 residues long. Trimming left V 5 bases short and J 5 bases short, with 12 bases between. In nucleotides, the CDR3 is TGTGCCAGCAGCCCTACGGAGGGGACTGAAGCTTTCTTT. Translated: CASSPTEGTEAFF.

This clonotype was observed once. The DNA for the CDR3 is TGTGCCAGCAGCTCCCGGGTGACAGGACAACCCCCAGAGTCCTACGAGCAGTACTTC. Amino acids: CASSSRVTGQPPESYEQYF. This chain connects TRBV7-3 to TRBJ2-7; tentative D call: TRBD1 (6 bases). Germline assignment: CDR1 SGHTA and CDR2 FQGTGA. The ends were cut back, 4 bases at V and 1 base at J, with 26 bases in the middle. CDR3 size: 19 residues.

This chain uses TRBV20-1 with TRBJ2-5; 9 nucleotides align to TRBD2. The V and J ends lost 1 base and 2 bases, in that order; junction bases with no gene match: 2. Germline CDR1 DFQATT, CDR2 SNEGSKA (reference sequence). This CDR3 is 14 amino acids long. CDR3 DNA sequence: TGCAGTGCTAGAGGACTAGCGGAACAAGAGACCCAGTACTTC. Amino acid sequence: CSARGLAEQETQYF.

The rearrangement uses TRBV7-8 and TRBJ1-6, with unresolved D. CDR3 size: 14 residues. V lost 4 bases to trimming and J lost 4 bases, with 8 bases between them. Germline assignment: CDR1 SGHVS and CDR2 FQNEAQ. The CDR3, as DNA: TGTGCCAGCAGCTCGACGGTTTATAATTCACCCCTCCACTTT. Protein: CASSSTVYNSPLHF. Full variable domain (remainder filled in from reference TRBV7-8 and TRBJ1-6): GAGVSQSPRYKVAKRGQDVALRCDPISGHVSLFWYQQALGQGPEFLTYFQNEAQLDKSGLPSDRFFAERPEGSVSTLKIQRTQQEDSAVYLCASSSTVYNSPLHFGNGTRLTVT.

V usage is TRBV7-2 and J usage is TRBJ1-5; TRBD1 matches at 7 bases. The J segment lost 4 bases and the V segment lost 5 bases, leaving 8 bases of the junction unmatched. The CDR3 is 15 residues long. CDR1 is SGHTA, CDR2 FQGNSA, per germline. DNA of the CDR3: TGTGCCAGCAGCCCCCAGGGGGGAGTTAATCAGCCCCAGCATTTT. It specifies CASSPQGGVNQPQHF.

This clonotype appeared a few times. The chain combines TRBV27 with TRBJ1-2; 10 bases are a match to TRBD1. Germline V gene sequence: CDR1 MNHEY, CDR2 SMNVEV (reference sequence). V lost 6 bases, J lost 5 bases, and 12 bases stayed unmatched. This CDR3 has 16 amino acids. CDR3 residues: CASSQTPTGGRYGYTF. CDR3 nucleotide sequence: TGTGCCAGCAGCCAGACACCGACAGGGGGCCGTTATGGCTACACCTTC.

This clonotype was recorded a few times. The gene calls are TRBV6-5 and TRBJ2-3; 8 bases map to TRBD1. The CDR3 spans 17 residues. CDR1 is MNHEY and CDR2 is SVGAGI in the germline V gene. The J segment lost 0 bases and the V segment lost 0 bases, leaving 5 bases of the junction unmatched. In nucleotides, the CDR3 is TGTGCCAGCAGTTACTCTTGGACAGGGCGAAGCACAGATACGCAGTATTTT. Its translation: CASSYSWTGRSTDTQYF.

This clonotype appeared once. At one end, the junction sequence differs from germline, possibly due to a read error. The rearrangement uses TRBV5-4 and TRBJ2-5; no clear D. The V gene's germline CDR1 is SGHNT and CDR2 YYREEE (reference sequence). This CDR3 has 15 residues. The CDR3 is CASSSSESPLETPYF. The CDR3 DNA is TGTGCCAGCAGCTCGAGCGAATCCCCTCTCGAGACCCCGTACTTC.

This sequence joins TRBV6-2 or TRBV6-3 and TRBJ1-1; perhaps TRBD1 as D (5 bases). Trimming pared 4 bases from V and 4 bases from J, leaving 10 bases between. Per germline, CDR1 MNHEY and CDR2 SVGEGT. The CDR3 totals 13 residues. The CDR3 sequence: CASSWDLGTEAFF. In DNA, the CDR3 is TGTGCCAGCAGTTGGGACCTGGGCACTGAAGCTTTCTTT.

The rearrangement joins TRBV20-1 to TRBJ1-2; 10 bases line up with TRBD1. With V trimmed by 8 bases and J by 1 base, 13 bases remained unmatched. The CDR3 covers 16 residues. CDR1 is DFQATT and CDR2 is SNEGSKA in the germline V gene (reference sequence). The CDR3 loop reads CSSGTGTGDGNYGYTF. Written as DNA, the CDR3 is TGCAGTTCGGGAACCGGGACAGGGGATGGTAACTATGGCTACACCTTC.

This clonotype turned up a few times. The rearrangement uses TRBV7-9 and TRBJ2-2, with D unresolved. Germline V CDR1 and CDR2: SEHNR, FQNEAQ (reference sequence). V was pared by 9 bases and J by 5 bases, with 10 bases between. There are 12 residues in the CDR3. The CDR3 reads CASRTETGELFF. CDR3 DNA: TGTGCCAGTCGGACGGAGACCGGGGAGCTGTTTTTT.

The V gene is TRBV11-2, the J gene TRBJ1-1, with D perhaps matching TRBD1 (5 bases). Germline-derived CDR1 and CDR2 are SGHAT and FQNNGV. The CDR3 length is 14 residues. V was clipped by 5 bases and J by 5 bases, with 15 bases between them. The CDR3 coding sequence is TGTGCCAGCAGCCCTCTCGCGAAGGGGACTGAAGCTTTCTTT. Residues: CASSPLAKGTEAFF.

This rearrangement joins TRBV28 to TRBJ2-4, with a tentative D call TRBD1 (6 bases). CDR1 is MDHEN and CDR2 is SYDVKM in the germline V gene. V shed 2 bases and J shed 4 bases, with 9 bases lying between them. The CDR3 covers 14 residues. CDR3 DNA sequence: TGTGCCAGCAGTTTACAGGGGACAAAAAACATTCAGTACTTC. The encoded protein is CASSLQGTKNIQYF.

This clonotype occurred a few times. The chain uses TRBV3-1 and TRBJ2-7; D unclear. CDR1 and CDR2 from the germline V gene are LGHDT and YNNKEL (reference sequence). The V and J ends lost 4 bases and 2 bases respectively, with 12 bases between them. The CDR3 contains 14 residues. The CDR3 sequence is CASSLMAGTYEQYF. The CDR3 DNA reads TGTGCCAGCAGCCTAATGGCTGGAACCTACGAGCAGTACTTC.

The chain joins TRBV19 to TRBJ1-5; TRBD1 might be the D (5 bases). The CDR3 totals 13 residues. CDR1 is LNHDA and CDR2 is SQIVND in the germline V gene (reference sequence). The ends were cut back, 7 bases at V and 6 bases at J, with 13 bases in the middle. DNA for the CDR3: TGTGCCAGTACTCTTTCGGGGGGTCAGCCCCAGCATTTT. Translated, it gives CASTLSGGQPQHF.

This chain joins TRBV5-1 and TRBJ2-1; 10 bases agree with TRBD2. Trimming took 7 bases from V and 8 from J; bases not matched to a gene: 9. CDR1 is SGHRS, CDR2 YFSETQ, per germline. The CDR3 spans 14 residues. The CDR3 protein is CASAASGSLHEQFF. CDR3 coding DNA: TGCGCCAGCGCCGCTAGCGGGAGCCTCCATGAGCAGTTCTTC.

This clonotype has at least ten counts. The chain uses TRBV6-5 and TRBJ1-5; no firm D call. Per the germline V gene, CDR1 is MNHEY and CDR2 is SVGAGI. Trimming stripped 2 bases from V and 0 bases from J, with 5 bases between. This CDR3 region has 14 residues. In nucleotides, the CDR3 is TGTGCCAGCAGTTACGGCATTAGCAATCAGCCCCAGCATTTT. This encodes CASSYGISNQPQHF.